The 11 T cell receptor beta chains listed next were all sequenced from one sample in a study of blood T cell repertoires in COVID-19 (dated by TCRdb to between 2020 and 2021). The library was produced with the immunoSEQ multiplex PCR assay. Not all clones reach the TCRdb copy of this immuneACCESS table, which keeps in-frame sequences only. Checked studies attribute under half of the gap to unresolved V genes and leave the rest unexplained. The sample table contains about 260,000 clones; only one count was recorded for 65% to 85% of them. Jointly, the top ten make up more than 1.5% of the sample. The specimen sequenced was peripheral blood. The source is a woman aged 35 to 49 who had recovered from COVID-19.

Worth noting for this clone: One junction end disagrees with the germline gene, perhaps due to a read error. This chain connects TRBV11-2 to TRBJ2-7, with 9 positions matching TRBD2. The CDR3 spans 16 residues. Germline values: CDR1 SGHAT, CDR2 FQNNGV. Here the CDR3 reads CASSRSQLAGSFEQYF. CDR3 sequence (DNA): TGTGCCAGCAGCCGCAGCCAACTAGCGGGCTCCTTCGAGCAGTACTTC.

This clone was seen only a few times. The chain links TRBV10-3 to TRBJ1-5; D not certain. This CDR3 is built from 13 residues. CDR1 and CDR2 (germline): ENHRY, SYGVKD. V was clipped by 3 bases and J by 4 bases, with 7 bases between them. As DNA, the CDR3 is TGTGCCATCAGTGAAGTCGGGAATCAGCCCCAGCATTTT. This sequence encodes CAISEVGNQPQHF.

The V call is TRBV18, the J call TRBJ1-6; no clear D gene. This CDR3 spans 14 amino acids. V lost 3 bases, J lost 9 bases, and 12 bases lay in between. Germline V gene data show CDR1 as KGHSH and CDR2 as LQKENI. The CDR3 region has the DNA TGTGCCAGCTCACCGAGCAAGTCGGGTTCACCCCTCCACTTT. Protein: CASSPSKSGSPLHF.

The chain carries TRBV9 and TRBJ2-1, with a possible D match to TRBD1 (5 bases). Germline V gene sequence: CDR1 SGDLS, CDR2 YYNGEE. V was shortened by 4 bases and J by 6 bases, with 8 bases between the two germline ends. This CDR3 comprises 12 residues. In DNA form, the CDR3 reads TGTGCCAGCAGCTTCCAGGGCAATGAGCAGTTCTTC. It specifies CASSFQGNEQFF.

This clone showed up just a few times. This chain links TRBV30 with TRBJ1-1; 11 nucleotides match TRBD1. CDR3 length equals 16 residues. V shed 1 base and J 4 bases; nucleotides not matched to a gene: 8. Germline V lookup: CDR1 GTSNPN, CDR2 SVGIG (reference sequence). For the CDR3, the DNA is TGTGCCTGGAGTGCTAGGACAGGGGGCTTCGGCACTGAAGCTTTCTTT. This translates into CAWSARTGGFGTEAFF.

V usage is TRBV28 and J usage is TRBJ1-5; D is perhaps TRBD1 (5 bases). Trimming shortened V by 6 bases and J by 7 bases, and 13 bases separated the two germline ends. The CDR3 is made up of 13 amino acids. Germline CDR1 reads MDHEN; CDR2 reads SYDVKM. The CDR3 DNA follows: TGTGCCAGCAGGGACACACTGGGGCAGCCCCAGCATTTT. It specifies CASRDTLGQPQHF.

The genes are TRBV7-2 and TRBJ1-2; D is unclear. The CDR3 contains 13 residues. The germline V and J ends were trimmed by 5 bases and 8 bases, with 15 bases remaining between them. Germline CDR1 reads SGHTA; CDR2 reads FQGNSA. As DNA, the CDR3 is TGTGCCAGCAGCCCTGGTGGAGCTCTCGGCTACACCTTC. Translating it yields CASSPGGALGYTF.

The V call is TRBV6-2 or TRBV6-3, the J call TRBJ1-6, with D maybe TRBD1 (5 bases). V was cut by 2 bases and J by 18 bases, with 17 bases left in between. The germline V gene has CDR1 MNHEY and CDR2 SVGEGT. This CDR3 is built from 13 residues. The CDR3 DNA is TGTGCCAGCAGTTACGACGGTGCAGGGTCCCCCCACTTT. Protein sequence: CASSYDGAGSPHF.

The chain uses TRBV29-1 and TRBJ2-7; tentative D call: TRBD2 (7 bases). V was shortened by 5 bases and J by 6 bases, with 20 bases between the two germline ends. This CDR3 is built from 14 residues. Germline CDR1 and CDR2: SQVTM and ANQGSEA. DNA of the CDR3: TGCAGCGTTCGCCTGGGGGGGGCTCTCCGCGAGCAGTACTTC. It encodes CSVRLGGALREQYF.

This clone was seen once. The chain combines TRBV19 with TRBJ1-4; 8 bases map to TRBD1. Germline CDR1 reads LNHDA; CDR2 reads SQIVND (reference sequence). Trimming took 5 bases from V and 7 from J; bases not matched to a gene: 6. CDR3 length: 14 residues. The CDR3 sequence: CASSWTGSREKLFF. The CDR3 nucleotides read TGTGCCAGTAGTTGGACAGGGAGCCGTGAAAAACTGTTTTTT.

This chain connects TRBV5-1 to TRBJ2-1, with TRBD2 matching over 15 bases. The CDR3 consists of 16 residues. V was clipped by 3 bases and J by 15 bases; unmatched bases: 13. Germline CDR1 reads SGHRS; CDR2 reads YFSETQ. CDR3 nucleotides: TGCGCCAGCAGCTACACTAGGACTAGCGGGGGGGCCGAGGCGTTCTTC. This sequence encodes CASSYTRTSGGAEAFF.